Below are 19 T cell receptor beta chains sequenced from a single sample in a study of blood T cell repertoires in COVID-19. Sequencing used immunoSEQ multiplex PCR; TCRdb keeps in-frame clones, though not all of them. The repertoire holds about 270,000 clones, with more than 75% as singletons. Source material: PBMCs or T cells enriched from blood (not recorded which). The receptors originated from a woman aged 55 to 70 in a cohort exposed to, infected with or recovered from COVID-19 (not recorded which).

The chain carries TRBV3-1 (or the pseudogene TRBV3-2) and TRBJ1-1, with 8 bases fitting TRBD1. Germline assignment: CDR1 LGHDT and CDR2 YNNKEL (reference sequence). The length of the CDR3 is 15 residues. Trimming took 4 bases from V and 5 from J; bases not matched to a gene: 9. CDR3: CASSRPDRDGTEAFF. CDR3 sequence (DNA): TGTGCCAGCAGCCGCCCGGACAGGGATGGAACTGAAGCTTTCTTT.

This chain joins TRBV12-3 or TRBV12-4 and TRBJ1-5; D unclear. The ends were cut back, 2 bases at V and 7 bases at J, with 9 bases in the middle. The CDR3 covers 13 residues. The CDR3 DNA is TGTGCCAGCAGTTTAATCGGTCAACAGCCCCAGCATTTT. Its protein is CASSLIGQQPQHF.

The chain is built from TRBV25-1 and TRBJ2-7, with 9 bases lining up with TRBD1. The CDR3 spans 13 residues. Germline CDR1 MGHDK, CDR2 SYGVNS. V trimming: 6 bases; J trimming: 3 bases; junction bases outside the gene matches: 3. The CDR3 here is CASRGQGNYEQYF. The DNA for the CDR3 is TGTGCCAGCAGGGGACAGGGTAACTACGAGCAGTACTTC.

The chain has TRBV6-1 and TRBJ1-6, with D unclear. The CDR3 totals 18 residues. Germline V gene sequence: CDR1 MNHNS, CDR2 SASEGT. Deletions cut 2 bases from V and 3 bases from J, with 17 bases between. The CDR3 nucleotides are TGTGCCAGCAGTGAATTGTTGAGCGGAAGCCACTATAATTCACCCCTCCACTTT. Its translation: CASSELLSGSHYNSPLHF.

Comments on this clone: At one boundary the junction diverges from the germline segment, which might be a read error. The V gene is TRBV7-7, the J gene TRBJ2-3, with D perhaps matching TRBD1 (5 bases). Germline CDR1 reads SSHAT; CDR2 reads FNYEAQ (reference sequence). The CDR3 runs 13 residues. This CDR3 reads CASSLDRTDTQYF. CDR3 DNA: TGTGCTAGCAGCTTAGACAGAACAGATACGCAGTATTTT. Combining the CDR3 with reference TRBV7-7 and TRBJ2-3 gives the whole variable domain GAGVSQSPRYKVTKRGQDVTLRCDPISSHATLYWYQQALGQGPEFLTYFNYEAQPDKSGLPSDRFSAERPEGSISTLTIQRTEQRDSAMYRCASSLDRTDTQYFGPGTRLTVL.

This chain links TRBV28 with TRBJ2-7; 8 bases line up with TRBD1. V was pared by 11 bases and J by 6 bases, with 6 bases of the junction left unmatched. Looked up from germline, CDR1 is MDHEN and CDR2 is SYDVKM. The CDR3 is 11 amino acids. The CDR3: CAAGQGAEQYF. In DNA form, the CDR3 reads TGTGCCGCCGGTCAGGGGGCCGAGCAGTACTTC. Together with reference TRBV28 and TRBJ2-7, the CDR3 gives the full variable domain: DVKVTQSSRYLVKRTGEKVFLECVQDMDHENMFWYRQDPGLGLRLIYFSYDVKMKEKGDIPEGYSVSREKKERFSLILESASTNQTSMYLCAAGQGAEQYFGPGTRLTVT.

This chain uses TRBV6-5 with TRBJ1-1; 8 positions match TRBD1. After removal of 6 bases from V and 5 bases from J, the junction contained 8 bases not matched to a gene. Looked up from germline, CDR1 is MNHEY and CDR2 is SVGAGI. This CDR3 region has 14 residues. The CDR3 reads CASRGGQGGTEAFF. The DNA for the CDR3 is TGTGCCAGCAGGGGCGGACAGGGTGGGACTGAAGCTTTCTTT.

This rearrangement joins TRBV19 to TRBJ1-3; maybe TRBD1 (5 bases). This CDR3 has 14 residues. Germline V gene lookup returns CDR1 LNHDA and CDR2 SQIVND (reference sequence). V was cut by 5 bases and J by 0 bases, with 8 bases left in between. The CDR3 loop is CASSAGISGNTIYF. CDR3 coding DNA: TGTGCCAGTAGTGCAGGGATCTCTGGAAACACCATATATTTT.

This clone appeared once. The chain has TRBV5-1 and TRBJ2-5, with TRBD2 matching over 9 bases. Germline CDR1 SGHRS, CDR2 YFSETQ. Trimming removed 0 bases from V and 4 bases from J; junction bases left unmatched: 10. The CDR3 is made up of 17 amino acids. The CDR3 DNA sequence: TGCGCCAGCAGCTTGGGGCCCCTAGCGGGGAGGGGAGAGACCCAGTACTTC. Translated: CASSLGPLAGRGETQYF.

The rearrangement links TRBV6-6 to TRBJ1-5, with D perhaps matching TRBD1 (6 bases). The CDR3 spans 13 residues. Trimming shortened V by 3 bases and J by 7 bases, and 10 bases separated the two germline ends. Germline V lookup: CDR1 MNHNY, CDR2 SVGAGI (reference sequence). The DNA of the CDR3 is TGTGCCAGCAGTTATGGCAGGGGACAGCCCCAGCATTTT. This encodes CASSYGRGQPQHF.

To note about this clone: A read error may produce the germline difference seen at one junction end. The chain carries TRBV7-7 and TRBJ2-3; 7 bases are shared with TRBD2. The CDR3 covers 14 residues. Germline CDR1 and CDR2: SSHAT and FNYEAQ (reference sequence). This CDR3 is CASSISGTTDTQYF. For the CDR3, the DNA is TGTGCTAGCAGCATAAGCGGGACCACAGATACGCAGTATTTT.

This clone was observed once. This chain connects TRBV27 to TRBJ2-7; 8 bases align to TRBD1. This CDR3 region has 13 residues. CDR1 and CDR2 (germline): MNHEY, SMNVEV (reference sequence). Trimming at V came to 5 bases and at J to 6 bases, leaving 6 bases not matched to a gene. CDR3 DNA sequence: TGTGCCAGCAGTCTCGGAACAGGGGGCGAGCAGTACTTC. Translation: CASSLGTGGEQYF.

V usage is TRBV2 and J usage is TRBJ2-5; 7 bases are a match to TRBD2. Germline V gene lookup returns CDR1 SNHLY and CDR2 FYNNEI. V trimming: 8 bases; J trimming: 5 bases; junction bases outside the gene matches: 17. This CDR3 has 16 amino acids. The CDR3 loop is CASGLGVLANGETQYF. The CDR3, as DNA: TGTGCCAGCGGACTAGGGGTCCTGGCTAACGGCGAGACCCAGTACTTC.

The chain couples TRBV6-5 to TRBJ2-7; TRBD1 matches 7 bases. Unmatched junction bases numbered 1, after V lost 4 bases and J lost 1 base. CDR3 size: 13 residues. Germline lookup yields CDR1 MNHEY and CDR2 SVGAGI. The CDR3 sequence: CASSSQGSYEQYF. The CDR3 DNA reads TGTGCCAGCAGTTCACAGGGGTCCTACGAGCAGTACTTC.

The gene calls are TRBV6-5 and TRBJ1-2; 7 bases map to TRBD1. Losses at the gene ends were 6 bases for V and 7 bases for J; bases not matched to a gene: 11. Germline V gene data show CDR1 as MNHEY and CDR2 as SVGAGI. The CDR3 runs to 14 residues. The CDR3 reads CASRYRGWSGGYTF. For the CDR3, the DNA is TGTGCCAGCAGGTACAGGGGTTGGTCTGGTGGCTACACCTTC.

CDR3 sequence: CASSRDINEKLFF. The CDR3 bases are TGTGCCAGCAGCCGGGACATTAATGAAAAACTGTTTTTT. The chain employs TRBV6-5 and TRBJ1-4, with a tentative D call TRBD1 (6 bases). The V gene lost 6 bases and the J gene lost 4 bases, with 9 bases spanning the gap. CDR3 size: 13 residues. The germline CDR1 and CDR2 sequences are MNHEY and SVGAGI.

This chain joins TRBV6-5 and TRBJ2-5; 9 positions match TRBD1. Germline-derived CDR1 and CDR2 are MNHEY and SVGAGI. The CDR3 spans 15 residues. V lost 6 bases to trimming and J lost 5 bases; unmatched junction nucleotides: 10. CDR3 nucleotide sequence: TGTGCCAGCAGACACGGACAGGGGAGTGTCGAGACCCAGTACTTC. It yields the protein CASRHGQGSVETQYF.

The genes are TRBV7-3 and TRBJ2-5, with D possibly TRBD2 on 6 matching bases. Germline-derived CDR1 and CDR2 are SGHTA and FQGTGA. This CDR3 region has 14 residues. Trimming stripped 5 bases from V and 5 bases from J, with 15 bases between. CDR3 loop: CASSLSGWGETQYF. The CDR3 nucleotides read TGTGCCAGCAGCCTTAGCGGTTGGGGGGAGACCCAGTACTTC.

The chain recombines TRBV30 with TRBJ1-4, with D possibly being TRBD1 (5 bases). Trimming stripped 1 base from V and 5 bases from J, with 5 bases between. The CDR3 contains 12 residues. Germline V gene sequence: CDR1 GTSNPN, CDR2 SVGIG (reference sequence). CDR3 in amino acids: CAWSDRNEKLFF. In DNA, the CDR3 is TGTGCCTGGAGTGACAGGAATGAAAAACTGTTTTTT.